This TCR beta chain was obtained from a study of T cell changes during pregnancy in multiple sclerosis. TCRdb's copy holds only in-frame clones and misses some; the assay was immunoSEQ multiplex PCR. The table includes more than 80,000 clones, roughly 90% detected once. With 5 bases removed from V and 0 bases from J, the gap between germline ends came to 13 bases. The germline CDR1 and CDR2 sequences are SGHAT and FQDESV (reference sequence). This CDR3 is built from 15 residues. The sequencing used peripheral blood, collected after pregnancy. This receptor was taken from a female donor with multiple sclerosis, enrolled in a pregnancy study. This chain connects TRBV11-1 to TRBJ1-2; TRBD1 might be the D (6 bases). The CDR3 sequence: CASSRPGGPNYGYTF. DNA for the CDR3: TGTGCCAGCAGCAGGCCCGGGGGGCCTAACTATGGCTACACCTTC.